This TCR beta chain was captured by sequencing in a study of OX40 agonist ivuxolimab in advanced cancers. Study summary: In this cohort, patients received ivuxolimab, an agonistic anti-OX40 (CD134) antibody. Every 2 weeks, patients received ivuxolimab intravenously, dosed at 0.01 to 10 mg/kg. Prior anti-PD-1, anti-PD-L1 or anti-CTLA-4 therapy did not bar entry, and about 38% had some.

Data came from immunoSEQ multiplex PCR; TCRdb stores just in-frame clones and leaves some out. Of approximately 76,000 clones listed, approximately 85% are singletons. This clone was seen only a few times. J lost 5 bases, V lost 6 bases, and 11 bases had no gene match. The V gene's germline CDR1 is KGHSH and CDR2 LQKENI. The CDR3 has 15 residues. Sequenced here: CD4+ or CD8+ T cells sorted from blood, sampled in a trial of the OX40 agonist ivuxolimab. This receptor was taken from an adult with an advanced solid tumor such as melanoma, head and neck, liver or kidney cancer. The chain uses TRBV18 and TRBJ1-1, with TRBD1 matching over 8 bases. The CDR3 coding sequence is TGTGCCAGCTCCTCGGAGGCAGGGGGCCGTACTGAAGCTTTCTTT. Amino acid sequence: CASSSEAGGRTEAFF.